This is a list of T cell receptor beta chains from one sample in a study of blood T cell repertoires in COVID-19. Clones were sequenced by immunoSEQ multiplex PCR, and TCRdb holds only the in-frame ones, with some missing. Of 150,000 to 200,000 clones in the sample, 86% are singletons; the top ten hold approximately 6.5%. Sequencing input: peripheral blood. The receptors shown here come from an elderly woman in a cohort sampled during active or convalescent COVID-19. CDR3s include the opening cysteine and the closing phenylalanine or tryptophan. D genes are given only for firm matches. Clone size, where shown, is once, few, many, or a class for clones that have expanded.

cdr3_length | d_call | j_call | clone_size | v_call | cdr3_aa | cdr3_nt
14 | NA | TRBJ1-2 | once | TRBV28 | CASEVWQGQGGYTF | TGTGCCAGCGAAGTCTGGCAGGGACAAGGAGGCTACACCTTC
13 | TRBD1 | TRBJ2-5 | NA | TRBV11-2 | CASSWGQVQTQYF | TGTGCCAGCAGCTGGGGACAGGTTCAGACCCAGTACTTC
15 | NA | TRBJ1-5 | NA | TRBV30 | CAWSASRGSNQPQHF | TGTGCCTGGAGTGCAAGCAGGGGAAGCAATCAGCCCCAGCATTTT
16 | TRBD2 | TRBJ2-2 | NA | TRBV9 | CASSVGLAGVAGELFF | TGTGCCAGCAGCGTAGGCCTAGCGGGGGTAGCTGGGGAGCTGTTTTTT
14 | NA | TRBJ1-1 | NA | TRBV9 | CASSRGGETGEAFF | TGTGCCAGCTCCCGGGGGGGGGAGACTGGTGAAGCTTTCTTT
16 | TRBD1 | TRBJ1-6 | NA | TRBV4-2 | CASSQEGQGPGSPLHF | TGTGCCAGCAGCCAAGAAGGACAGGGGCCCGGATCACCCCTCCACTTT
12 | NA | TRBJ2-2 | NA | TRBV2 | CASSRNTGELFF | TGTGCCAGCAGTCGGAACACCGGGGAGCTGTTTTTT
13 | NA | TRBJ1-1 | NA | TRBV24-1 | CATSDPRGTEAFF | TGTGCCACCAGTGATCCCAGGGGCACTGAAGCTTTCTTT
15 | NA | TRBJ1-5 | NA | TRBV10-3 | CAISEYGGSNQPQHF | TGTGCCATCAGTGAGTATGGCGGTAGCAATCAGCCCCAGCATTTT
13 | NA | TRBJ2-1 | NA | TRBV19 | CASSMTRGNEQFF | TGTGCCAGTAGTATGACTCGTGGTAATGAGCAGTTCTTC
16 | NA | TRBJ2-1 | NA | TRBV21-1 | CASSSTGTSGYNEQFF | TGTGCCAGCAGCTCTACCGGGACTAGCGGATACAATGAGCAGTTCTTC
14 | NA | TRBJ1-3 | NA | TRBV18 | CASSPQPSGNTIYF | TGTGCCAGCTCACCACAGCCTTCCGGAAACACCATATATTTT
12 | NA | TRBJ1-3 | NA | TRBV18 | CASSPQKTGPSF | TGTGCCAGCTCACCACAAAAGACAGGCCCATCGTTT
15 | TRBD1 | TRBJ1-3 | NA | TRBV15 | CATSRKTGFRDTIYF | TGTGCCACCAGCAGAAAGACAGGGTTTAGGGACACCATATATTTT
17 | TRBD2 | TRBJ2-1 | NA | TRBV9 | CASSPGTSGGPYNEQFF | TGTGCCAGCAGCCCAGGGACTAGCGGGGGACCCTACAATGAGCAGTTCTTC
13 | NA | TRBJ1-1 | once | TRBV30 | CAWSPSGWTEAFF | TGTGCCTGGAGTCCCTCCGGGTGGACTGAAGCTTTCTTT
13 | NA | TRBJ2-3 | NA | TRBV30 | CAWWGEGVGTQYF | TGTGCCTGGTGGGGGGAGGGGGTGGGTACGCAGTATTTT
15 | TRBD2 | TRBJ2-1 | NA | TRBV9 | CASSALAASYNEQFF | TGTGCCAGCAGCGCCCTAGCGGCCTCCTACAATGAGCAGTTCTTC
15 | TRBD2 | TRBJ2-3 | NA | TRBV5-1 | CASSATSGSTDTQYF | TGCGCCAGCAGCGCCACTAGCGGGAGCACAGATACGCAGTATTTT
14 | NA | TRBJ1-6 | NA | TRBV2 | CASTRERGNSPLHF | TGTGCCAGCACCCGGGAGAGGGGAAATTCACCCCTCCACTTT
14 | TRBD1 | TRBJ1-6 | NA | TRBV7-9 | CASSFNQGESPLHF | TGTGCCAGCAGCTTTAACCAGGGGGAATCACCCCTCCACTTT
14 | TRBD2 | TRBJ2-7 | NA | TRBV5-4 | CASSLGAGGHEQYF | TGTGCCAGCAGCTTGGGAGCGGGGGGCCACGAGCAGTACTTC